The present T cell receptor beta chain was sequenced within a study of T cells in Graves' hyperthyroidism and ophthalmopathy. RNA transcripts provided the source from which TCR beta CDR3 regions were amplified. During a first-round RT-PCR of the TCR CDR3, the HTBI primer set was used. Each CDR3 protein is one row after TCRdb ran MiXCR on the multiplex PCR reads. Here the sample spans approximately 510,000 distinct CDR3 sequences, less than 25% being singletons. If no ophthalmopathy progression occurred within 18 months, Graves' hyperthyroidism was stable. Uncontrolled infections, other autoimmune diseases, pregnancy or lactation led to exclusion of patients. Ten or more counts support this clonotype. The clonotype was recovered from a man aged 18 to 29 with Graves' hyperthyroidism. Sequencing used blood.

Here the CDR3 reads CSASDRGQFSNQPQHF. In nucleotides, the CDR3 is TGCAGTGCTTCGGACAGGGGGCAATTTAGCAATCAGCCCCAGCATTTT. The chain couples TRBV20-1 to TRBJ1-5, with 11 bases identical to TRBD1. This CDR3 contains 16 residues. Germline assignment: CDR1 DFQATT and CDR2 SNEGSKA (reference sequence). V was pared by 5 bases and J by 0 bases, with 6 bases of the junction left unmatched.